A single sample gave rise to the 17 T cell receptor beta chains below, sequenced in a study of radiotherapy plus CTLA-4 blockade in lung cancer. TCRdb's table, derived via immunoSEQ multiplex PCR, lists solely in-frame clones and lacks some. The profile shows about 32,000 clones, 60% to 75% of them singletons. The sequencing here drew on peripheral blood, taken from a patient treated with radiotherapy plus ipilimumab. The receptors originated from a human donor with non-small cell lung cancer who had stable disease on radiotherapy plus ipilimumab.

This clone has only a few counts. The V and J genes are TRBV4-2 and TRBJ2-7, with 9 nucleotides matching TRBD2. J lost 3 bases, V lost 1 base, and 7 bases had no gene match. The CDR3 has 16 residues. The V gene's germline CDR1 is LGHNA and CDR2 YNFKEQ. The chain's CDR3 is CASSQGRASGIYEQYF. Written as DNA, the CDR3 is TGTGCCAGCAGCCAAGGTAGGGCTAGCGGGATCTACGAGCAGTACTTC.

This clone was seen only a few times. The chain carries TRBV20-1 and TRBJ2-1; 7 bases match TRBD2. V lost 5 bases, J lost 10 bases, and 5 bases stayed unmatched. The CDR3 runs 11 residues. Germline CDR1 and CDR2: DFQATT and SNEGSKA (reference sequence). The CDR3 region has the DNA TGCAGTGCTCAGCGGGGTCTGGAGCAGTTCTTC. Protein sequence: CSAQRGLEQFF.

This clone has just one count. The CDR3 coding sequence is TGTGCCAGCAGTTACGCACTAGCGGGAGCGATCAATGAGCAGTTCTTC. It codes for CASSYALAGAINEQFF. V gene TRBV6-5 combines with J gene TRBJ2-1, with 11 positions matching TRBD2. There are 16 residues in the CDR3. J gave up 6 bases and V 2 bases, and 6 bases lay outside the gene matches. Germline lookup yields CDR1 MNHEY and CDR2 SVGAGI.

This clone was counted once. This chain uses TRBV29-1 with TRBJ1-1; 7 bases agree with TRBD1. Per the germline V gene, CDR1 is SQVTM and CDR2 is ANQGSEA. The CDR3 runs to 13 residues. Trimming took 7 bases from V and 3 from J; bases not matched to a gene: 8. CDR3 amino acids: CSAGEGADTEAFF. The CDR3, as DNA: TGCAGCGCTGGGGAGGGGGCGGACACTGAAGCTTTCTTT.

The V gene is TRBV19, the J gene TRBJ2-2; D gene unclear. CDR3 length equals 14 residues. Trimming stripped 1 base from V and 6 bases from J, with 9 bases between. Germline CDR1 reads LNHDA; CDR2 reads SQIVND (reference sequence). Here the CDR3 reads CASSIGRRSGELFF. The CDR3 DNA reads TGTGCCAGTAGTATAGGTAGAAGATCCGGGGAGCTGTTTTTT.

The rearrangement uses TRBV7-2 and TRBJ2-7; D is perhaps TRBD2 (6 bases). The germline V gene has CDR1 SGHTA and CDR2 FQGNSA. This CDR3 has 15 amino acids. Trimming stripped 1 base from V and 0 bases from J, with 10 bases between. The CDR3 coding sequence is TGTGCCAGCAGCTTAGGGACTACCTCCTCCTACGAGCAGTACTTC. It is translated as CASSLGTTSSYEQYF. Looking up the rest from reference TRBV7-2 and TRBJ2-7 gives the full variable domain: GAGVSQSPSNKVTEKGKDVELRCDPISGHTALYWYRQSLGQGLEFLIYFQGNSAPDKSGLPSDRFSAERTGGSVSTLTIQRTQQEDSAVYLCASSLGTTSSYEQYFGPGTRLTVT.

This clone was recorded a few times. This chain connects TRBV28 to TRBJ2-5; TRBD2 agrees at 9 bases. This CDR3 region has 17 residues. Germline CDR1 and CDR2: MDHEN and SYDVKM. V lost 6 bases to trimming and J lost 6 bases; unmatched junction nucleotides: 17. The CDR3 loop is CASSSYDLAGAKKTQYF. The CDR3 DNA sequence: TGTGCCAGCAGCTCATATGACTTAGCGGGAGCGAAAAAGACCCAGTACTTC.

The chain recombines TRBV2 with TRBJ2-3; 7 nucleotides match TRBD2. Germline trimming cut 8 bases from V and 4 bases from J; bases unmatched to any gene: 9. This CDR3 comprises 14 residues. CDR1 and CDR2 (germline): SNHLY, FYNNEI. The CDR3 bases are TGTGCCAGCGGGCGGGAGTTGGGTTCAGATACGCAGTATTTT. Protein: CASGRELGSDTQYF.

The genes are TRBV7-2 and TRBJ2-7, with D perhaps TRBD2 (6 bases). CDR1 SGHTA and CDR2 FQGNSA come from the germline V gene. CDR3 length equals 13 residues. Between the trimmed V and J ends, which lost 0 bases and 4 bases, there was a span of 7 bases. The CDR3 sequence: CASSLARGYEQYF. CDR3 bases: TGTGCCAGCAGCTTAGCGCGGGGTTACGAGCAGTACTTC.

The chain links TRBV12-5 to TRBJ2-6; D may be TRBD1 (5 bases). The CDR3 has 15 amino acids. The V end was cut by 6 bases, the J end by 2 bases, with 11 bases between. Germline CDR1 reads LGHNT; CDR2 reads FRNRAP. CDR3 in amino acids: CASGSRVPGANVLTF. The CDR3 nucleotides read TGTGCTAGTGGGAGCAGGGTCCCTGGGGCCAACGTCCTGACTTTC.

This chain uses TRBV7-2 with TRBJ2-2, with no clear D. V was cut by 8 bases and J by 5 bases, with 21 bases left in between. The CDR3 spans 16 residues. Germline CDR1 and CDR2: SGHTA and FQGNSA. The CDR3 nucleotides read TGTGCCAGCCCAGCCCAAGACTTTAGGGTAACCGGGGAGCTGTTTTTT. This gives the protein CASPAQDFRVTGELFF.

This clone occurred a few times. V is TRBV5-4 and J is TRBJ2-6; tentatively, D is TRBD1 (5 bases). V lost 4 bases to trimming and J lost 4 bases, with 27 bases between them. This CDR3 comprises 20 residues. Germline V gene data show CDR1 as SGHNT and CDR2 as YYREEE (reference sequence). CDR3 in DNA: TGTGCCAGCAGCCCTAACTGGTTTAGACAGATCGGAAGGGGGGCCAACGTCCTGACTTTC. It translates to CASSPNWFRQIGRGANVLTF.

The chain has TRBV14 and TRBJ1-4, with 8 bases aligning to TRBD1. CDR1 is SGHDN, CDR2 FVKESK, per germline. This CDR3 has 15 residues. The trim removed 5 bases at V and 8 bases at J, leaving 10 bases unmatched. The DNA for the CDR3 is TGTGCCAGCAGCTCCCGGACAGGGCTAAACGAAAAACTGTTTTTT. Translating gives CASSSRTGLNEKLFF.

The chain is built from TRBV19 and TRBJ1-5; D is perhaps TRBD1 (5 bases). CDR1 and CDR2 (germline): LNHDA, SQIVND (reference sequence). The ends were cut back, 3 bases at V and 7 bases at J, with 13 bases in the middle. This CDR3 is 14 amino acids long. CDR3 protein: CASSIGQGGQPQHF. The CDR3 DNA is TGTGCCAGTAGTATCGGTCAGGGAGGACAGCCCCAGCATTTT. The variable domain in full, with the rest retrieved from reference TRBV19 and TRBJ1-5, is DGGITQSPKYLFRKEGQNVTLSCEQNLNHDAMYWYRQDPGQGLRLIYYSQIVNDFQKGDIAEGYSVSREKKESFPLTVTSAQKNPTAFYLCASSIGQGGQPQHFGDGTRLSIL.

The chain recombines TRBV12-5 with TRBJ2-2; D not resolved. This CDR3 region has 14 residues. V lost 6 bases, J lost 4 bases, and 12 bases lay in between. The germline gives CDR1 LGHNT, CDR2 FRNRAP. The CDR3 DNA reads as TGTGCTAGTGGCCTGGGATCTTCCACCGGGGAGCTGTTTTTT. Translated, it gives CASGLGSSTGELFF. Using reference TRBV12-5 and TRBJ2-2 for the parts outside the CDR3, the full variable domain is DARVTQTPRHKVTEMGQEVTMRCQPILGHNTVFWYRQTMMQGLELLAYFRNRAPLDDSGMPKDRFSAEMPDATLATLKIQPSEPRDSAVYFCASGLGSSTGELFFGEGSRLTVL.

The V call is TRBV28, the J call TRBJ1-4; unclear D gene. The V gene's germline CDR1 is MDHEN and CDR2 SYDVKM. The CDR3 covers 12 residues. V lost 1 base and J 7 bases, leaving 4 bases between the germline ends. CDR3 protein: CASSLSGEKLFF. The CDR3 DNA sequence: TGTGCCAGCAGTTTATCCGGTGAAAAACTGTTTTTT.

This clone is categorized as medium-sized. The CDR3 reads CASSPRETQYF. The CDR3 DNA reads as TGTGCCAGCAGCCCTCGGGAGACCCAGTACTTC. The chain has TRBV7-2 and TRBJ2-5, with D hard to call. V was trimmed by 5 bases and J by 5 bases, leaving 6 bases between them. The length of the CDR3 is 11 residues. CDR1 and CDR2 from the germline V gene are SGHTA and FQGNSA.